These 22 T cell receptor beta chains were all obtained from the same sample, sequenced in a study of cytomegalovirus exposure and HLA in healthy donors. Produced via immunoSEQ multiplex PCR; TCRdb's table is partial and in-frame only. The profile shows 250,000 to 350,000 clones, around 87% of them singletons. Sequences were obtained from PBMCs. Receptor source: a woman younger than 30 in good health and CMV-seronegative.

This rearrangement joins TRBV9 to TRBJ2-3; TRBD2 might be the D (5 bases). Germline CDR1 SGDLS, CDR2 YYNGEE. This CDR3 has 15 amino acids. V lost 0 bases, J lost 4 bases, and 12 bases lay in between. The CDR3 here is CASSVVVGAADTQYF. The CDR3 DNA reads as TGTGCCAGCAGCGTAGTGGTGGGAGCGGCAGATACGCAGTATTTT. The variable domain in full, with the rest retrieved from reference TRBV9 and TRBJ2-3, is DSGVTQTPKHLITATGQRVTLRCSPRSGDLSVYWYQQSLDQGLQFLIQYYNGEERAKGNILERFSAQQFPDLHSELNLSSLELGDSALYFCASSVVVGAADTQYFGPGTRLTVL.

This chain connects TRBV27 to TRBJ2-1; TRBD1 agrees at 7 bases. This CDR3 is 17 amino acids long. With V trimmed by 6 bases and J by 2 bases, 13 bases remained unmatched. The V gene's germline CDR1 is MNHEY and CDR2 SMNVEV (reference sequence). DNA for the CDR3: TGTGCCAGCAGCCCTAGGGCCGGGACAGCTACCTACAATGAGCAGTTCTTC. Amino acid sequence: CASSPRAGTATYNEQFF.

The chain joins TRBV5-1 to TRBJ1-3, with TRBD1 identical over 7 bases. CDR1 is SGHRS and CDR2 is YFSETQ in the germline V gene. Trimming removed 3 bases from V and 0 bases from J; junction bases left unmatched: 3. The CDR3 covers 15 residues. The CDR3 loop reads CASSSGQISGNTIYF. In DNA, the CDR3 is TGCGCCAGCAGCTCGGGACAGATCTCTGGAAACACCATATATTTT.

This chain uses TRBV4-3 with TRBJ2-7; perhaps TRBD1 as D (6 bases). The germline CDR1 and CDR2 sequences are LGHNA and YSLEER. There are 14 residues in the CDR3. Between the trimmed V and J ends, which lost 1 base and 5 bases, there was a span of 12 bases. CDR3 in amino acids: CASSQAPGEHEQYF. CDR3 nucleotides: TGCGCCAGCAGCCAAGCACCAGGGGAGCACGAGCAGTACTTC.

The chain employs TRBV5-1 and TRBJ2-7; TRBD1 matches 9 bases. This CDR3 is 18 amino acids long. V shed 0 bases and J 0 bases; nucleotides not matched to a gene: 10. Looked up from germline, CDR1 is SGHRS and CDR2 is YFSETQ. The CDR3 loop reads CASSLGGTGLKYSYEQYF. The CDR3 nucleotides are TGCGCCAGCAGCTTGGGGGGGACAGGGCTTAAATACTCCTACGAGCAGTACTTC.

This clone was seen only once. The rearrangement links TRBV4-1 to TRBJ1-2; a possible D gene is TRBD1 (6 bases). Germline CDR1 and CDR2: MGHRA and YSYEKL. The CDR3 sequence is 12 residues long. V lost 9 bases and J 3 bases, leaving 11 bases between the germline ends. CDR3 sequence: CASRGSYYGYTF. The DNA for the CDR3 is TGCGCCAGTAGGGGGTCCTACTATGGCTACACCTTC.

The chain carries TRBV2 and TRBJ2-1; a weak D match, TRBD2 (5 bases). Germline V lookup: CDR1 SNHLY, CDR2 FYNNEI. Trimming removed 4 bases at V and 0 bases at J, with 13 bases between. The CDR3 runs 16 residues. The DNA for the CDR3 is TGTGCCAGCAGTGGGGCGAGCGGCCTCTCCTACAATGAGCAGTTCTTC. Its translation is CASSGASGLSYNEQFF.

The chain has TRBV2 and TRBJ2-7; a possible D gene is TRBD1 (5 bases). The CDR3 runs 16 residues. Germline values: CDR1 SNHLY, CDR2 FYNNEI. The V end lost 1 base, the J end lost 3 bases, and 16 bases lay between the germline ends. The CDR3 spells CASSEVGQIGRYEQYF. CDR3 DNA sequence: TGTGCCAGCAGTGAAGTGGGGCAAATCGGCCGCTACGAGCAGTACTTC.

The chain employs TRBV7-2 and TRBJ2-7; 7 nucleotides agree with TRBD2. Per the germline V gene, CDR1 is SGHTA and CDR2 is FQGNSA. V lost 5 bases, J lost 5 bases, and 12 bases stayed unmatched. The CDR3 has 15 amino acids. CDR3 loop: CASSLLGGSYDEQYF. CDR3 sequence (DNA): TGTGCCAGCAGCCTTTTGGGGGGGAGTTACGACGAGCAGTACTTC.

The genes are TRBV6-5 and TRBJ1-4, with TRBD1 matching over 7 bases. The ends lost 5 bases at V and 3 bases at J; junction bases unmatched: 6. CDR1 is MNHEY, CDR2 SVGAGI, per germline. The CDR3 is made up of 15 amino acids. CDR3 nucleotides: TGTGCCAGCAGTGCCGACAGGGCGGCTAATGAAAAACTGTTTTTT. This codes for CASSADRAANEKLFF.

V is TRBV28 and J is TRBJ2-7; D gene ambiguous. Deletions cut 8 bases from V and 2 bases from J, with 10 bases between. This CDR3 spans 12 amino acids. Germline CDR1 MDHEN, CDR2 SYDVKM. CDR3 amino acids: CASAASPYEQYF. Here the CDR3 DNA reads TGTGCCAGCGCCGCTAGTCCCTACGAGCAGTACTTC.

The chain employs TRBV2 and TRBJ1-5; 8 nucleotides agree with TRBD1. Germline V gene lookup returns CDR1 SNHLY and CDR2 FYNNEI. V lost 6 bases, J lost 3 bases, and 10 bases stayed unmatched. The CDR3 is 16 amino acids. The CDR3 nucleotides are TGTGCCAGCAGGTCTCTTGGACAGGGTCCCAATCAGCCCCAGCATTTT. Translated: CASRSLGQGPNQPQHF.

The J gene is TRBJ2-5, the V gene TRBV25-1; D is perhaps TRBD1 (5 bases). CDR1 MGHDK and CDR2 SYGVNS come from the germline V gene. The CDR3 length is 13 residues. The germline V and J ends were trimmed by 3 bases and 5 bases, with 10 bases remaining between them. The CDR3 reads CASSDRVVETQYF. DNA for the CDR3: TGTGCCAGCAGTGACAGGGTAGTGGAGACCCAGTACTTC.

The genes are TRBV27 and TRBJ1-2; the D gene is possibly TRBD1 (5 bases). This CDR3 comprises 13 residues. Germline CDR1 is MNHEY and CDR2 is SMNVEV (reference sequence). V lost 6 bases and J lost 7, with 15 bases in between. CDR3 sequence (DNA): TGTGCCAGCAGGGCAGGGTATTCCCTTGGCTACACCTTC. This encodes CASRAGYSLGYTF.

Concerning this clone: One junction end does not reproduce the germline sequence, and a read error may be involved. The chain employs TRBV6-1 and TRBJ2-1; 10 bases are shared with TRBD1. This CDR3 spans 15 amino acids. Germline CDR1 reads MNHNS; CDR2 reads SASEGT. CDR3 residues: CASSEPRVDRGRTIF. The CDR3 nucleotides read TGTGCCAGCAGTGAGCCTAGAGTCGACAGGGGGCGAACGATCTTC.

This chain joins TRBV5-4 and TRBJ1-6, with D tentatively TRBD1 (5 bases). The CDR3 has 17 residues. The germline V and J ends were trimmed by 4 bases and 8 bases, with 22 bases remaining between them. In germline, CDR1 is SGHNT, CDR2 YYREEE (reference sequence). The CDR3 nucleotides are TGTGCCAGCAGCCTAGGGATAAGGGCACAAGGGGATTCACCCCTCCACTTT. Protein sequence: CASSLGIRAQGDSPLHF.

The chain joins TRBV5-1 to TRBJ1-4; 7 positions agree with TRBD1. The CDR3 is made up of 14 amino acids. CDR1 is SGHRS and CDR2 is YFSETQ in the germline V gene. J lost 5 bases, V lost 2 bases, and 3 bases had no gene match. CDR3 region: CASSFTGENEKLFF. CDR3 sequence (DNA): TGCGCCAGCAGCTTTACAGGGGAGAATGAAAAACTGTTTTTT.

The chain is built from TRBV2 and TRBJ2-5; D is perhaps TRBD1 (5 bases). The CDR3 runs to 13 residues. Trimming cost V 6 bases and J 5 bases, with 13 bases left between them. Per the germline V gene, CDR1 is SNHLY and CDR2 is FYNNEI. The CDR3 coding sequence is TGTGCCAGCAGGCCAGGGAAATGGGAGACCCAGTACTTC. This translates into CASRPGKWETQYF.

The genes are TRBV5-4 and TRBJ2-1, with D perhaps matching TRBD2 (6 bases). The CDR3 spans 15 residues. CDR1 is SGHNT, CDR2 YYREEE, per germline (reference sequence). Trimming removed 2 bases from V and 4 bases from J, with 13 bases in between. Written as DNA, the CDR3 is TGTGCCAGCAGCTTTTTGCAGGGAGGATACAATGAGCAGTTCTTC. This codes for CASSFLQGGYNEQFF.

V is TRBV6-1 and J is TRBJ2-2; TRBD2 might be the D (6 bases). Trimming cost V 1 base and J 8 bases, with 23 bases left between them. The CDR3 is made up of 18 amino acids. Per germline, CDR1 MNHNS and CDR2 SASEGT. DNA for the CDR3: TGTGCCAGCAGTGAAGTAAATCCCGCCCCAGGGAGGTTGGGGGAGCTGTTTTTT. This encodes CASSEVNPAPGRLGELFF.

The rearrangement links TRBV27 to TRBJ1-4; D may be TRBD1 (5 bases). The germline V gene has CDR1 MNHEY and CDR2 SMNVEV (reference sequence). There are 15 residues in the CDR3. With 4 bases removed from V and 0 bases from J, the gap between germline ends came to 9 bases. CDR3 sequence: CASSWTLATNEKLFF. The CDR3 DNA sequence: TGTGCCAGCAGTTGGACACTCGCAACTAATGAAAAACTGTTTTTT.

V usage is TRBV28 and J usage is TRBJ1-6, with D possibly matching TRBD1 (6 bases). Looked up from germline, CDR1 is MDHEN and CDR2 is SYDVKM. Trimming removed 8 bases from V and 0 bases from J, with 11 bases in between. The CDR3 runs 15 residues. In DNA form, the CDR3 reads TGTGCCAGCGGTAGGGGGAGCTCCTATAATTCACCCCTCCACTTT. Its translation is CASGRGSSYNSPLHF.